This T cell receptor (beta chain) was identified in a study of blood T cell repertoires in COVID-19. For the study at large: Sample material is recorded as cDNA or gDNA derived from T cells, B-cell-depleted T cells, or PBMCs.

CDR3 length: 13 residues. The V and J ends lost 5 bases and 3 bases respectively, with 10 bases between them. Germline CDR1 reads MNHEY; CDR2 reads SMNVEV (reference sequence). In the original workflow: Amplification with reference gene primers provided the estimates of nucleated cell counts. The assay was immunoSEQ multiplex PCR, and TCRdb's table has in-frame clones only and misses some. That table gives V, J and clone size, and the DNA gave D and trimming. The table shows roughly 74,000 clones, with roughly 91% occurring only once. Specimen: PBMCs or T cells enriched from blood (not recorded which). The V call is TRBV27, the J call TRBJ1-2, with D possibly matching TRBD1 (5 bases). This sequence was found in a woman in her fifties or sixties with acute COVID-19. The CDR3 DNA follows: TGTGCCAGCAGTAAACAGGACGACTATGGCTACACCTTC. It is translated as CASSKQDDYGYTF.